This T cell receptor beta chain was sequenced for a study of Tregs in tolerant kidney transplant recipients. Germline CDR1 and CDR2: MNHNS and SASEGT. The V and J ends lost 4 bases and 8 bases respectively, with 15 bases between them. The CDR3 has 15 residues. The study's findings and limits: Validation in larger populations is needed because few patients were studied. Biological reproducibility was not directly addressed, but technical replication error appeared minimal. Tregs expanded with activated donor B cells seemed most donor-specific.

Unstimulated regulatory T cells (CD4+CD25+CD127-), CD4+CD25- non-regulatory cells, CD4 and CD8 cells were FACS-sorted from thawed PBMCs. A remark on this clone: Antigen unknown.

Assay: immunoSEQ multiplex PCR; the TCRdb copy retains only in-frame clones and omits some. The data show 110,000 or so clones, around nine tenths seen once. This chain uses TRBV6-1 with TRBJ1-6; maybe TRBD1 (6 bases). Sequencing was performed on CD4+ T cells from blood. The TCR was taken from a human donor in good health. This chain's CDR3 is CASSAIQGSDSPLHF. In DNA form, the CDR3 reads TGTGCCAGCAGTGCCATTCAGGGGAGTGATTCACCCCTCCACTTT.